This is a list of T cell receptor beta chains from one sample in a study of T cell changes during pregnancy in multiple sclerosis. TCRdb's table, derived via immunoSEQ multiplex PCR, lists solely in-frame clones and lacks some. Here the sample spans some 32,000 clones, 90% being singletons. The source was CD8+ T cells from peripheral blood mononuclear cells, collected in the second trimester of pregnancy. The origin of the receptors is a female donor with multiple sclerosis, enrolled in a pregnancy study. Both conserved end residues are part of each CDR3. Fields, in order: CDR3 protein, CDR3 DNA, V gene, clone size, D gene, J gene. A D gene is named only where the DNA matches it firmly. Rows give clone size only sometimes, using once, few, many, or a class for an expanded clone.

CDR3 protein: CASTTRGLAGGRSYEQYF
CDR3 DNA: TGTGCCAGCACCACGAGGGGCCTAGCGGGAGGCCGCTCCTACGAGCAGTACTTC
V gene: TRBV27
clone size: -
D gene: TRBD2
J gene: TRBJ2-7

CDR3 protein: CAISESGSTEAFF
CDR3 DNA: TGTGCCATCAGTGAGTCGGGCAGCACTGAAGCTTTCTTT
V gene: TRBV10-3
clone size: few
D gene: -
J gene: TRBJ1-1

CDR3 protein: CASSSRQAGANVLTF
CDR3 DNA: TGTGCCAGCAGCTCCCGACAGGCTGGGGCCAACGTCCTGACTTTC
V gene: TRBV11-3
clone size: -
D gene: -
J gene: TRBJ2-6

CDR3 protein: CASSWASGTGELFF
CDR3 DNA: TGTGCCAGCAGTTGGGCTAGCGGAACCGGGGAGCTGTTTTTT
V gene: TRBV6-5
clone size: -
D gene: TRBD2
J gene: TRBJ2-2

CDR3 protein: CASSFFALAGGPIYNEQFF
CDR3 DNA: TGTGCCAGCAGCTTTTTTGCACTAGCGGGAGGGCCGATATACAATGAGCAGTTCTTC
V gene: TRBV5-5
clone size: -
D gene: TRBD2
J gene: TRBJ2-1

CDR3 protein: CASRSDRAYNQPQHF
CDR3 DNA: TGTGCCAGCAGGTCGGACAGGGCCTACAATCAGCCCCAGCATTTT
V gene: TRBV2
clone size: -
D gene: TRBD1
J gene: TRBJ1-5

CDR3 protein: CASSFMGAEFNEQFF
CDR3 DNA: TGTGCCAGCAGTTTTATGGGGGCGGAGTTCAATGAGCAGTTCTTC
V gene: TRBV27
clone size: -
D gene: -
J gene: TRBJ2-1

CDR3 protein: CASSQIGNFNNEQFF
CDR3 DNA: TGCGCCAGCAGCCAGATCGGGAACTTCAACAATGAGCAGTTCTTC
V gene: TRBV4-1
clone size: -
D gene: -
J gene: TRBJ2-1

CDR3 protein: CASSSIPGRSQGYGYTF
CDR3 DNA: TGTGCCAGCAGCTCCATCCCCGGACGATCGCAGGGCTATGGCTACACCTTC
V gene: TRBV11-2
clone size: -
D gene: -
J gene: TRBJ1-2

CDR3 protein: CAITADRTYEQYF
CDR3 DNA: TGTGCCATCACCGCGGACAGAACCTACGAGCAGTACTTC
V gene: TRBV10-3
clone size: few
D gene: -
J gene: TRBJ2-7

CDR3 protein: CAWSVLVEAFF
CDR3 DNA: TGTGCCTGGAGTGTACTCGTTGAAGCTTTCTTT
V gene: TRBV30
clone size: many
D gene: -
J gene: TRBJ1-1

CDR3 protein: CSVFGTGGSYEQYF
CDR3 DNA: TGCAGCGTTTTTGGGACAGGGGGCTCCTACGAGCAGTACTTC
V gene: TRBV29-1
clone size: -
D gene: TRBD1
J gene: TRBJ2-7

CDR3 protein: CASSQDSTAVGYTF
CDR3 DNA: TGCGCCAGCAGCCAAGATAGTACAGCCGTTGGCTACACCTTC
V gene: TRBV4-3
clone size: -
D gene: -
J gene: TRBJ1-2

CDR3 protein: CASSADWPHEQFF
CDR3 DNA: TGTGCCAGCAGCGCAGATTGGCCCCATGAGCAGTTCTTC
V gene: TRBV13
clone size: once
D gene: -
J gene: TRBJ2-1

CDR3 protein: CASSQRGVREGWYEQYF
CDR3 DNA: TGTGCCAGCAGCCAAAGGGGTGTTCGGGAGGGTTGGTACGAGCAGTACTTC
V gene: TRBV7-2
clone size: -
D gene: TRBD2
J gene: TRBJ2-7

CDR3 protein: CATRTVDSNQPQHF
CDR3 DNA: TGTGCCACCCGGACTGTCGATAGCAATCAGCCCCAGCATTTT
V gene: TRBV10-3
clone size: -
D gene: -
J gene: TRBJ1-5

CDR3 protein: CASSPQGGAYEQYF
CDR3 DNA: TGCGCCAGCAGCCCACAAGGGGGGGCCTACGAGCAGTACTTC
V gene: TRBV5-1
clone size: -
D gene: -
J gene: TRBJ2-7

CDR3 protein: CASSQDGDSPYEQYF
CDR3 DNA: TGCGCCAGCAGCCAAGATGGAGACAGCCCCTACGAGCAGTACTTC
V gene: TRBV4-1
clone size: -
D gene: -
J gene: TRBJ2-7